This TCR beta chain was captured by sequencing in a study of a mutant IDH1 vaccine in newly diagnosed glioma. Study-level results: Among patients, 80% to 95% showed immune responses induced by the vaccine. Apparently unrelated to pseudoprogression were changes in the top peripheral T cell clonotypes.

Worth noting for this clone: What it recognizes is unknown.

Indicated time point: week 35, safety follow-up. Doses of 300 ug of mutant IDH1 20-mer peptide were given with topical imiquimod. The astrocytomas were IDH1-mutant, ATRX-negative, and WHO grade 3 or 4. TCRdb's table, derived via immunoSEQ multiplex PCR, lists solely in-frame clones and lacks some. The sample lists fewer than 45,000 clones, about 76% occurring once. CDR3 length: 14 amino acids. Deletions cut 4 bases from V and 7 bases from J, with 13 bases between. In germline, CDR1 is SGHAT, CDR2 FQNNGV. The J gene is TRBJ1-4, the V gene TRBV11-2, with D possibly TRBD1 on 5 matching bases. The receptor was isolated from a woman in her thirties or forties with glioma. Some clones in this sample may be carry-over from other donors' samples. Source: PBMCs, taken from a glioma patient whose treatment included an IDH1 peptide vaccine. The CDR3 sequence is CASSWGGGLEKLFF. CDR3 bases: TGTGCCAGCAGCTGGGGCGGGGGTCTTGAAAAACTGTTTTTT. Looking up the rest from reference TRBV11-2 and TRBJ1-4 gives the full variable domain: EAGVAQSPRYKIIEKRQSVAFWCNPISGHATLYWYQQILGQGPKLLIQFQNNGVVDDSQLPKDRFSAERLKGVDSTLKIQPAKLEDSAVYLCASSWGGGLEKLFFGSGTQLSVL.